A selection of T cell receptor beta chains follows, all from one sample in a study of shared clonotypes between healthy human individuals. Assay: immunoSEQ multiplex PCR; the TCRdb copy retains only in-frame clones and omits some. The sample has millions of clones; 85% to 95% are singletons. What was sequenced was naive CD4+ T cells sorted from blood. Receptors originate from a man between 18 and 29 years old in good health. CDR3s include the opening cysteine and the closing phenylalanine or tryptophan. A D gene is named only where the DNA matches it firmly. Only some rows state a clone size, as once, few, many or a class for expanded clones.

v_gene: TRBV10-2; d_gene: TRBD1; abundance: .; j_gene: TRBJ2-1; CDR3nt: TGCGCCAGCAGTGAGTCAAGGAGGACAGGGGGCAGGAATGAGCAGTTCTTC; CDR3aa: CASSESRRTGGRNEQFF
v_gene: TRBV5-1; d_gene: TRBD2; abundance: .; j_gene: TRBJ2-7; CDR3nt: TGCGCCAGCAGCCGGGGGACTAGCGGGATTTACGAGCAGTACTTC; CDR3aa: CASSRGTSGIYEQYF
v_gene: TRBV27; d_gene: .; abundance: .; j_gene: TRBJ2-1; CDR3nt: TGTGCCAGCAGTACAGGCACAGGGACCCATGAGCAGTTCTTC; CDR3aa: CASSTGTGTHEQFF
v_gene: TRBV11-1; d_gene: .; abundance: .; j_gene: TRBJ1-5; CDR3nt: TGTGCCAGCGGGTGCAATCAGCCCCAGCATTTT; CDR3aa: CASGCNQPQHF
v_gene: TRBV30; d_gene: .; abundance: once; j_gene: TRBJ1-2; CDR3nt: TGTGCCTGGATGGGCGCGGGGTTCGGCTATGGCTACACCTTC; CDR3aa: CAWMGAGFGYGYTF
v_gene: TRBV7-3; d_gene: TRBD2; abundance: .; j_gene: TRBJ2-7; CDR3nt: TGTGCCAGCAGCTTAACCAGCGGGGGTTACGAGCAGTACTTC; CDR3aa: CASSLTSGGYEQYF
v_gene: TRBV7-3; d_gene: .; abundance: .; j_gene: TRBJ2-2; CDR3nt: TGTGCCAGCAGCCCAAGCGCCCTAGAGAGTGGGGAGCTGTTTTTT; CDR3aa: CASSPSALESGELFF
v_gene: TRBV7-2; d_gene: .; abundance: .; j_gene: TRBJ1-4; CDR3nt: TGTGCCAGCAGCTTAGTTTCGGGCGCCGCTAATGAAAAACTGTTTTTT; CDR3aa: CASSLVSGAANEKLFF
v_gene: TRBV19; d_gene: .; abundance: .; j_gene: TRBJ2-2; CDR3nt: TGTGCCTGTCAAAACGGAGGGAACACCGGGGAGCTGTTTTTT; CDR3aa: CACQNGGNTGELFF
v_gene: TRBV9; d_gene: .; abundance: .; j_gene: TRBJ1-3; CDR3nt: TGTGCCAGCAGCGTAGACGGGGGGTTTGGAAACACCATATATTTT; CDR3aa: CASSVDGGFGNTIYF
v_gene: TRBV6-6; d_gene: .; abundance: .; j_gene: TRBJ2-2; CDR3nt: TGTGCCAGCAGCCCTGCCGGGGAGCTGTTTTTT; CDR3aa: CASSPAGELFF
v_gene: TRBV5-1; d_gene: TRBD2; abundance: .; j_gene: TRBJ2-7; CDR3nt: TGCGCCAGCAGCTTAAAACTAGCGGGGAGAACATCCTACGAGCAGTACTTC; CDR3aa: CASSLKLAGRTSYEQYF
v_gene: TRBV6-6; d_gene: .; abundance: .; j_gene: TRBJ1-1; CDR3nt: TGTGCCAGCAGTCCCCCCGGTGGATTTAACACTGAAGCTTTCTTT; CDR3aa: CASSPPGGFNTEAFF
v_gene: TRBV7-2; d_gene: .; abundance: .; j_gene: TRBJ2-1; CDR3nt: TGTGCCAGCAGCTCGCAACTACTAGGCGAGCAGTTCTTC; CDR3aa: CASSSQLLGEQFF
v_gene: TRBV28; d_gene: .; abundance: .; j_gene: TRBJ1-4; CDR3nt: TGTGCCAGCAGTATCAGGACAGCAACTAATGAAAAACTGTTTTTT; CDR3aa: CASSIRTATNEKLFF
v_gene: TRBV9; d_gene: .; abundance: .; j_gene: TRBJ1-3; CDR3nt: TGTGCCAGCAGCGGATCAGGGTTCTCGGGAAACACCATATATTTT; CDR3aa: CASSGSGFSGNTIYF
v_gene: TRBV4-1; d_gene: .; abundance: .; j_gene: TRBJ1-5; CDR3nt: TGCGCCAGCAGCCAAGGTGGGGCAGGGGGCAATCAGCCCCAGCATTTT; CDR3aa: CASSQGGAGGNQPQHF
v_gene: TRBV28; d_gene: TRBD2; abundance: .; j_gene: TRBJ2-1; CDR3nt: TGTGTCAGCAGCCGGGAGGCGAATGAGCAGTTCTTC; CDR3aa: CVSSREANEQFF
v_gene: TRBV18; d_gene: TRBD1; abundance: .; j_gene: TRBJ2-6; CDR3nt: TGTGCCAGCTCGTCCGGGACAGGGGGATCTGGGGCCAACGTCCTGACTTTC; CDR3aa: CASSSGTGGSGANVLTF
v_gene: TRBV7-6; d_gene: TRBD1; abundance: .; j_gene: TRBJ2-1; CDR3nt: TGTGCCAGCAGCCAAGGGGTTGGATCGGGACAGGGGAACAATGAGCAGTTCTTC; CDR3aa: CASSQGVGSGQGNNEQFF
v_gene: TRBV5-4; d_gene: TRBD2; abundance: .; j_gene: TRBJ2-5; CDR3nt: TGTGCCAGCAGCTTGGGGCTAGCGGGAGGGAAAGAGACCCAGTACTTC; CDR3aa: CASSLGLAGGKETQYF
v_gene: TRBV28; d_gene: TRBD1; abundance: .; j_gene: TRBJ2-5; CDR3nt: TGTGCCAGCAGCCCAGGACAGGCTCAAGAGACCCAGTACTTC; CDR3aa: CASSPGQAQETQYF
v_gene: TRBV30; d_gene: .; abundance: few; j_gene: TRBJ1-1; CDR3nt: TGTGCCTGGAGGACACGTCAGGGTTCCACTGAAGCTTTCTTT; CDR3aa: CAWRTRQGSTEAFF
v_gene: TRBV7-2; d_gene: .; abundance: .; j_gene: TRBJ2-7; CDR3nt: TGTGCCAGCAGCTTAGATAGGATTAGTTTCTACGAGCAGTACTTC; CDR3aa: CASSLDRISFYEQYF
v_gene: TRBV7-8; d_gene: .; abundance: once; j_gene: TRBJ2-7; CDR3nt: TGTGCCAGCAGCTTCACAGACTACGAGCAGTACTTC; CDR3aa: CASSFTDYEQYF
v_gene: TRBV6-1; d_gene: .; abundance: .; j_gene: TRBJ1-6; CDR3nt: TGTGCCAGCAGGGGAAGACAGGAAAATAATTCACCCCTCCACTTT; CDR3aa: CASRGRQENNSPLHF
v_gene: TRBV2; d_gene: .; abundance: .; j_gene: TRBJ1-2; CDR3nt: TGTGCCAGCAGTGAAGAGGCACAGAACTATGGCTACACCTTC; CDR3aa: CASSEEAQNYGYTF